The 27 T cell receptor beta chains given below trace back to one sample, sequenced in a study of T cell responses to AZD1222 COVID-19 vaccine. TCRdb's table, derived via immunoSEQ multiplex PCR, lists solely in-frame clones and lacks some. The sample has 80,000 to 130,000 clones, around 90% seen once. Sequenced here: peripheral blood, sampled on day 0 of AZD1222 vaccination. Receptors were obtained from an adult in good health.

This chain uses TRBV7-8 with TRBJ2-7, with D perhaps TRBD1 (6 bases). This CDR3 spans 15 amino acids. Germline V gene data show CDR1 as SGHVS and CDR2 as FQNEAQ. Trimming took 3 bases from V and 4 from J, leaving 16 bases between them. The CDR3: CASSFVQGRGYEQYF. The CDR3 DNA follows: TGTGCCAGCAGCTTCGTACAGGGTCGGGGTTACGAGCAGTACTTC.

The chain joins TRBV5-1 to TRBJ2-1; 8 positions agree with TRBD2. CDR3 size: 17 residues. Looked up from germline, CDR1 is SGHRS and CDR2 is YFSETQ. Unmatched junction bases numbered 7, after V lost 0 bases and J lost 2 bases. The CDR3 bases are TGCGCCAGCAGCTTGGCGATAGCGGGAACGGCCTACAATGAGCAGTTCTTC. Protein: CASSLAIAGTAYNEQFF. Looking up the rest from reference TRBV5-1 and TRBJ2-1 gives the full variable domain: KAGVTQTPRYLIKTRGQQVTLSCSPISGHRSVSWYQQTPGQGLQFLFEYFSETQRNKGNFPGRFSGRQFSNSRSEMNVSTLELGDSALYLCASSLAIAGTAYNEQFFGPGTRLTVL.

The V gene is TRBV19, the J gene TRBJ2-1; D is uncertain. Trimming took off 3 bases at V and 0 bases at J, with 6 bases between the two ends. CDR3 size: 14 residues. Germline CDR1 and CDR2: LNHDA and SQIVND (reference sequence). The CDR3 sequence: CASSMQSSYNEQFF. The CDR3, as DNA: TGTGCCAGTAGTATGCAAAGCTCCTACAATGAGCAGTTCTTC.

The genes are TRBV7-9 and TRBJ1-4; 7 bases line up with TRBD1. This CDR3 has 15 residues. Germline V gene sequence: CDR1 SEHNR, CDR2 FQNEAQ (reference sequence). V lost 4 bases, J lost 4 bases, and 6 bases stayed unmatched. This chain's CDR3 is CASSYGQEINEKLFF. The CDR3 region has the DNA TGTGCCAGCAGCTACGGACAGGAGATTAATGAAAAACTGTTTTTT.

This chain connects TRBV6-5 to TRBJ2-3, with unresolved D. V lost 6 bases, J lost 1 base, and 17 bases lay in between. CDR1 and CDR2 (germline): MNHEY, SVGAGI. This CDR3 spans 16 amino acids. The CDR3 is CASSYDSSQGTDTQYF. The CDR3 DNA reads TGTGCCAGCAGCTACGACTCCTCCCAGGGCACAGATACGCAGTATTTT.

This chain connects TRBV4-1 to TRBJ2-5; no definite D call. Trimming left V 1 base short and J 5 bases short, with 17 bases between. The CDR3 sequence is 16 residues long. CDR1 and CDR2 (germline): MGHRA, YSYEKL. The chain's CDR3 is CASSQGPAFTVETQYF. CDR3 bases: TGCGCCAGCAGCCAAGGACCGGCCTTTACGGTGGAGACCCAGTACTTC.

The chain carries TRBV7-3 and TRBJ2-5; TRBD1 matches 7 bases. Germline trimming cut 6 bases from V and 4 bases from J; bases unmatched to any gene: 8. The CDR3 spans 14 residues. Germline CDR1 is SGHTA and CDR2 is FQGTGA. CDR3 bases: TGTGCCAGCAGGAAGGGACAGTCTAGAGAGACCCAGTACTTC. It codes for CASRKGQSRETQYF.

The chain combines TRBV18 with TRBJ2-5; 8 bases agree with TRBD2. CDR1 KGHSH and CDR2 LQKENI come from the germline V gene. The CDR3 loop spans 16 amino acids. J gave up 3 bases and V 0 bases, and 6 bases lay outside the gene matches. The CDR3 reads CASSPPERGGEETQYF. The CDR3 region has the DNA TGTGCCAGCTCACCACCGGAACGGGGGGGCGAAGAGACCCAGTACTTC.

V is TRBV5-1 and J is TRBJ1-1, with a weak D call TRBD1 (5 bases). Germline CDR1 SGHRS, CDR2 YFSETQ. The CDR3 consists of 14 residues. V was pared by 3 bases and J by 0 bases, with 9 bases between. The CDR3: CASSSTGLNTEAFF. The CDR3 region has the DNA TGCGCCAGCAGCTCGACGGGGCTGAACACTGAAGCTTTCTTT.

The sample holds one count of this clone. The chain couples TRBV7-3 to TRBJ2-2, with 8 bases lining up with TRBD2. Germline CDR1 is SGHTA and CDR2 is FQGTGA. Trimming at V came to 2 bases and at J to 0 bases, leaving 2 bases not matched to a gene. The CDR3 is 16 residues long. The CDR3 is CASSLLGGANTGELFF. CDR3 nucleotide sequence: TGTGCCAGCAGCTTACTCGGGGGGGCGAACACCGGGGAGCTGTTTTTT.

The chain employs TRBV12-3 or TRBV12-4 and TRBJ2-1, with TRBD2 identical over 7 bases. Trimming removed 7 bases from V and 6 bases from J; junction bases left unmatched: 6. This CDR3 has 13 residues. The CDR3 region has the DNA TGTGCCAGCAATTATTGGGGGGGCAATGAGCAGTTCTTC. Translated, it gives CASNYWGGNEQFF.

The chain carries TRBV29-1 and TRBJ1-5; D not certain. CDR3 length equals 13 residues. CDR1 is SQVTM and CDR2 is ANQGSEA in the germline V gene. Between the trimmed V and J ends, which lost 4 bases and 1 base, there was a span of 8 bases. CDR3 sequence: CSVGWQSNQPQHF. CDR3 nucleotides: TGCAGCGTTGGATGGCAGAGCAATCAGCCCCAGCATTTT.

The rearrangement joins TRBV10-3 to TRBJ1-1; D is uncertain. CDR3 length: 15 residues. The germline V gene has CDR1 ENHRY and CDR2 SYGVKD. Trimming shortened V by 2 bases and J by 1 base, and 11 bases separated the two germline ends. The CDR3 sequence: CAISEVARKNTEAFF. The CDR3 nucleotides are TGTGCCATCAGTGAGGTCGCTAGGAAGAACACTGAAGCTTTCTTT.

V and J are TRBV5-1 and TRBJ1-5; no clear D. V dropped 4 bases and J dropped 4 bases, with 15 bases sitting between them. Germline V gives CDR1 SGHRS, CDR2 YFSETQ. This CDR3 is 15 amino acids long. CDR3 region: CASSVLGQVNQPQHF. The CDR3 region has the DNA TGCGCCAGCAGCGTCTTGGGTCAGGTTAATCAGCCCCAGCATTTT.

J is TRBJ2-3 and V is TRBV12-3 or TRBV12-4; the D is unclear. The CDR3 consists of 12 residues. Trimming pared 2 bases from V and 5 bases from J, leaving 5 bases between. In DNA form, the CDR3 reads TGTGCCAGCAGTTTATGGGGAGATACGCAGTATTTT. This encodes CASSLWGDTQYF.

The chain carries TRBV18 and TRBJ1-1; 11 nucleotides match TRBD1. The CDR3 consists of 16 residues. The V gene end was trimmed by 0 bases and the J gene end by 7 bases; junction bases not matched to a gene: 7. CDR1 KGHSH and CDR2 LQKENI come from the germline V gene. CDR3 region: CASSPPQDRGPDEAFF. The CDR3 DNA reads TGTGCCAGCTCACCACCCCAGGACAGGGGGCCCGATGAAGCTTTCTTT.

The V call is TRBV5-5, the J call TRBJ1-1; a weak D match, TRBD1 (5 bases). Germline V gene lookup returns CDR1 SGHKS and CDR2 YYEKEE (reference sequence). The CDR3 totals 13 residues. Trimming shortened V by 0 bases and J by 5 bases, and 8 bases separated the two germline ends. The CDR3 DNA sequence: TGTGCCAGCAGCTTGGAAGGGGAAACTGAAGCTTTCTTT. Its protein is CASSLEGETEAFF.

The chain has TRBV18 and TRBJ2-7; 8 bases are shared with TRBD2. The CDR3 consists of 14 residues. Germline assignment: CDR1 KGHSH and CDR2 LQKENI. J was trimmed by 5 bases and V by 6 bases; bases with no gene match: 9. The CDR3 DNA reads TGTGCCAGCTCGGGGCAGCGGGAGTTCCACGAGCAGTACTTC. It is translated as CASSGQREFHEQYF.

In DNA form, the CDR3 reads TGTGCCAGTAGTAATCAGGGGTCGGGCTACGAGCAGTACTTC. This translates into CASSNQGSGYEQYF. The gene calls are TRBV19 and TRBJ2-7; a possible D gene is TRBD1 (6 bases). V was cut by 4 bases and J by 3 bases, with 13 bases left in between. CDR1 is LNHDA, CDR2 SQIVND, per germline (reference sequence). The CDR3 has 14 residues.

The chain is built from TRBV10-1 and TRBJ2-2; possibly TRBD2 for D (5 bases). Trimming left V 5 bases short and J 0 bases short, with 13 bases between. Germline loops: CDR1 WNHNN, CDR2 SYGVQD (reference sequence). The CDR3 has 16 residues. CDR3 region: CASSMIRGSNTGELFF. CDR3 DNA: TGCGCCAGCAGTATGATCCGGGGATCGAACACCGGGGAGCTGTTTTTT.

This clone showed up just once. The chain joins TRBV5-8 to TRBJ1-5, with D tentatively TRBD1 (5 bases). V shed 1 base and J shed 3 bases, with 8 bases lying between them. Per germline, CDR1 SGHTS and CDR2 YDEGEE. The CDR3 contains 14 residues. The CDR3 protein is CASSLWGNNQPQHF. In DNA, the CDR3 is TGTGCCAGCAGCTTGTGGGGGAACAATCAGCCCCAGCATTTT.

V gene TRBV15 combines with J gene TRBJ1-6; no reliable D call. There are 12 residues in the CDR3. The germline gives CDR1 LNHNV, CDR2 YYDKDF (reference sequence). Trimming took 5 bases from V and 8 from J, leaving 7 bases between them. The CDR3 region is CATSWKDSPLHF. The CDR3 DNA follows: TGTGCCACCAGCTGGAAAGATTCACCCCTCCACTTT.

The CDR3 reads CASSLAGDNQPQHF. As DNA, the CDR3 is TGTGCCAGCAGCTTAGCGGGGGATAATCAGCCCCAGCATTTT. The rearrangement uses TRBV7-9 and TRBJ1-5; maybe TRBD1 (5 bases). The CDR3 covers 14 residues. V shed 0 bases and J shed 4 bases, with 7 bases lying between them. Germline loops: CDR1 SEHNR, CDR2 FQNEAQ (reference sequence).

CDR3 nucleotide sequence: TGTGCCAGCAGCAAAAAGCCAGGTGGCTATGGCTACACCTTC. The encoded protein is CASSKKPGGYGYTF. The chain recombines TRBV21-1 with TRBJ1-2; TRBD1 was called by the table and not checked on the DNA. TRBV21-1 is shown as a pseudogene. The CDR3 length is 14 residues.

The J gene is TRBJ2-3, the V gene TRBV18; D ambiguous. Germline loops: CDR1 KGHSH, CDR2 LQKENI. The CDR3 spans 13 residues. The V end lost 5 bases, the J end lost 6 bases, and 12 bases lay between the germline ends. Here the CDR3 reads CASSSTLGDTQYF. In DNA, the CDR3 is TGTGCCAGCTCATCGACATTGGGTGATACGCAGTATTTT.

This clone was seen only once. The V and J genes are TRBV6-6 and TRBJ1-5; the D is unclear. The V and J ends lost 0 bases and 4 bases respectively, with 7 bases between them. Germline V lookup: CDR1 MNHNY, CDR2 SVGAGI (reference sequence). The CDR3 is 14 residues long. The CDR3 nucleotides are TGTGCCAGCAGTTACTCGACGGAGAATCAGCCCCAGCATTTT. The encoded protein is CASSYSTENQPQHF.

V and J are TRBV7-3 and TRBJ2-1; 11 nucleotides line up with TRBD2. Germline lookup yields CDR1 SGHTA and CDR2 FQGTGA. J gave up 8 bases and V 4 bases, and 13 bases lay outside the gene matches. The CDR3 is 17 amino acids. CDR3 nucleotide sequence: TGTGCCAGCAGCTACGAGACTAGCGGGGTGGGAGGGGATGAGCAGTTCTTC. Translation gives CASSYETSGVGGDEQFF. The whole variable domain, filled in from reference TRBV7-3 and TRBJ2-1, reads GAGVSQTPSNKVTEKGKYVELRCDPISGHTALYWYRQSLGQGPEFLIYFQGTGAADDSGLPNDRFFAVRPEGSVSTLKIQRTERGDSAVYLCASSYETSGVGGDEQFFGPGTRLTVL.